This T cell receptor beta chain emerged from a study of identical twins. Notes on the study in general: Invariant populations such as MAIT and iNKT cells could partly muddle zero-insertion analyses. Out-of-frame sharing of TCR alpha in monozygotic twins was underestimated by models.

The table lists this clonotype with many counts. Its antigen is as yet unknown. V lost 10 bases to trimming and J lost 1 base; unmatched junction nucleotides: 3. CDR3 length: 13 amino acids. CDR1 and CDR2 (germline): ENHRY, SYGVKD. The cDNA had a unique molecular identifier and a template-switch universal primer site. TCRdb recomputed calls from the 5' RACE reads with MiXCR, one row per CDR3 protein. There are 690,000 or so distinct CDR3 sequences in the sample; 6% to 6.5% occur only once, and 1.5% to 2% lies in the top ten. This receptor was obtained from a young man in good health. The chain links TRBV10-3 to TRBJ2-5; TRBD2 aligns across 10 bases. The sequenced sample consisted of naive T cells sorted from blood. The CDR3 DNA is TGTGCCACCCTAGCGGGAGCCCAAGAGACCCAGTACTTC. Its protein is CATLAGAQETQYF.